This TCR beta chain is drawn from a study of shared clonotypes between healthy human individuals. General study findings and limits: Read depth was anticipated to influence clonotype sharing among donors. The naive CD4 repertoires of several donors were compared, and approximately 4.5% of clonotypes were shared.

Clones were sequenced by immunoSEQ multiplex PCR, and TCRdb holds only the in-frame ones, with some missing. The profile shows some 2 million clones, 85% to 95% of them singletons. This CDR3 has 13 residues. Germline V gives CDR1 GTSNPN, CDR2 SVGIG (reference sequence). Trimming removed 7 bases from V and 2 bases from J, with 11 bases in between. CD4+ cell separation produced CD45RA+ naive and CD45RA-negative memory subsets. In regard to this clone: Its antigen is undetermined.

The rearrangement joins TRBV30 to TRBJ2-2; D may be TRBD2 (5 bases). This sequence was found in a man between 18 and 29 years old in good health. The sample comprised naive CD4+ T cells sorted from blood. Subset described: CD45RA+ positively selected. The CDR3 reads CAYGDYNTGELFF. The CDR3 DNA follows: TGTGCCTACGGCGACTACAACACCGGGGAGCTGTTTTTT.